There are many counts of the clone carrying this T cell receptor beta chain. What it binds is unknown. This sample was taken from a study of T-cell reconstitution after alpha-beta-depleted transplantation in children. Overall study results and limits: Surviving recipient T cells and intrathymic progenitors accounted for some patients' high TCRbeta diversity at day 60. Once a year had passed after transplant, T-cell counts and diversity came mostly from newly produced T cells. Roughly two months post-transplant, alpha-beta T cells reportedly originated from several hundred graft clones that had expanded.

A library of TCRbeta sequences, prepared with unique molecular identifiers, was generated. TCRdb used MiXCR to reprocess the PCR reads, holding one entry per CDR3 protein. The repertoire consists of some 300,000 distinct CDR3 sequences, with over 9% occurring once and the leading ten covering 7.5%. The sequence derives from a boy under two years old with acute myeloid leukemia, due to receive a stem cell transplant. The starting material was PBMCs, obtained before TCRalphabeta/CD19-depleted stem cell transplant.

The CDR3 nucleotides read TGTGCCAGCACACACCCCCGGGAAAGGGCCTACGAGCAGTACTTC. This codes for CASTHPRERAYEQYF. The chain links TRBV28 to TRBJ2-7; D possibly corresponds to TRBD2 (5 bases). Trimming stripped 7 bases from V and 2 bases from J, with 18 bases between. Germline-derived CDR1 and CDR2 are MDHEN and SYDVKM. The CDR3 loop spans 15 amino acids.